The 10 T cell receptor beta chains below come from one sample, sequenced in a study of T cells in Graves' hyperthyroidism and ophthalmopathy. Regions amplified from RNA transcripts were the TCR beta CDR3 regions. Researchers ran a first-round RT-PCR on the TCR CDR3 using the HTBI primer set. A single record per CDR3 protein comes from TCRdb applying MiXCR to the multiplex PCR reads. The repertoire consists of approximately 430,000 distinct CDR3 sequences, with roughly 14% occurring once and the leading ten covering around 7.7%. Sequencing was carried out using blood. The source of these receptors is a woman in her late teens or twenties with Graves' hyperthyroidism.

This clonotype was seen more than once but under ten times. V usage is TRBV19 and J usage is TRBJ1-4; D call uncertain. Trimming removed 10 bases from V and 0 bases from J, with 15 bases in between. The germline CDR1 and CDR2 sequences are LNHDA and SQIVND (reference sequence). The CDR3 runs to 15 residues. For the CDR3, the DNA is TGTGCCACCGGACTCTTTTACGCAACTAATGAAAAACTGTTTTTT. Amino acids: CATGLFYATNEKLFF.

In its sample, this clonotype was seen many times. The chain combines TRBV2 with TRBJ2-7; possibly TRBD1 for D (6 bases). V lost 6 bases and J lost 3, with 12 bases in between. There are 13 residues in the CDR3. The germline CDR1 and CDR2 sequences are SNHLY and FYNNEI. CDR3 DNA: TGTGCCAGCAGGATCAGACAGGTCTACGAGCAGTACTTC. It yields the protein CASRIRQVYEQYF. Supplemented by reference TRBV2 and TRBJ2-7, the full variable domain reads EPEVTQTPSHQVTQMGQEVILRCVPISNHLYFYWYRQILGQKVEFLVSFYNNEISEKSEIFDDQFSVERPDGSNFTLKIRSTKLEDSAMYFCASRIRQVYEQYFGPGTRLTVT.

This sequence joins TRBV5-1 and TRBJ2-2, with D possibly matching TRBD1 (6 bases). CDR3 length: 16 amino acids. Trimming cost V 4 bases and J 1 base, with 14 bases left between them. Looked up from germline, CDR1 is SGHRS and CDR2 is YFSETQ. For the CDR3, the DNA is TGCGCCAGCAGCCTACAGACAGGCCTGAACACCGGGGAGCTGTTTTTT. Its translation: CASSLQTGLNTGELFF.

In this sample, this clonotype turned up many times. The J gene is TRBJ1-6, the V gene TRBV5-1, with D unresolved. The CDR3 has 15 residues. CDR1 and CDR2 (germline): SGHRS, YFSETQ. Trimming pared 4 bases from V and 7 bases from J, leaving 15 bases between. The DNA for the CDR3 is TGCGCCAGCAGCGCCACTAACTTGGGGAATTCACCCCTCCACTTT. Amino acids: CASSATNLGNSPLHF.

The chain carries TRBV24-1 and TRBJ2-3; TRBD1 aligns across 8 bases. Unmatched junction bases numbered 5, after V lost 3 bases and J lost 1 base. Per the germline V gene, CDR1 is KGHDR and CDR2 is SFDVKD. The CDR3 spans 16 residues. The CDR3 is CATSDQQGGRTDTQYF. CDR3 DNA: TGTGCCACCAGTGATCAACAGGGGGGACGCACAGATACGCAGTATTTT.

This clonotype was observed at least ten times. The chain links TRBV20-1 to TRBJ1-4; D unresolved. The CDR3 loop spans 13 amino acids. Germline CDR1 reads DFQATT; CDR2 reads SNEGSKA (reference sequence). The V end was cut by 2 bases, the J end by 7 bases, with 11 bases between. In nucleotides, the CDR3 is TGCAGTGCTAGAAGTTCTAAGGCTGAAAAACTGTTTTTT. Protein: CSARSSKAEKLFF.

This clonotype was found many times. The chain has TRBV28 and TRBJ2-3; TRBD2 matches at 9 bases. CDR3 length: 15 residues. After removal of 7 bases from V and 6 bases from J, the junction contained 11 bases not matched to a gene. Germline lookup yields CDR1 MDHEN and CDR2 SYDVKM. The DNA for the CDR3 is TGTGCCAGCACCCCCTCCGCGGGGGGGTTTGATACGCAGTATTTT. Its protein product is CASTPSAGGFDTQYF.

This clonotype was seen at least ten times. The V and J genes are TRBV5-1 and TRBJ2-3; D is unresolved. CDR3 length: 15 residues. V lost 5 bases to trimming and J lost 5 bases, with 18 bases between them. From germline, CDR1 is SGHRS and CDR2 YFSETQ. CDR3 DNA: TGCGCCAGCAGTGTCGGGTCCATTGGTAAAGATACGCAGTATTTT. Its translation is CASSVGSIGKDTQYF.

V is TRBV11-2 and J is TRBJ1-2; TRBD1 matches 7 bases. Trimming at V came to 6 bases and at J to 8 bases, leaving 12 bases not matched to a gene. This CDR3 is built from 14 residues. Germline lookup yields CDR1 SGHAT and CDR2 FQNNGV. The CDR3 DNA reads as TGTGCCAGCAGGGATCGGGACAGACCGGGCGGCTACACCTTC. It is translated as CASRDRDRPGGYTF.

This clonotype was picked up many times. The chain combines TRBV13 with TRBJ2-3; no reliable D call. V was trimmed by 6 bases and J by 4 bases, leaving 8 bases between them. The CDR3 contains 12 residues. CDR1 and CDR2 (germline): PRHDT, FYEKMQ (reference sequence). CDR3 sequence: CASSSRSDTQYF. CDR3 DNA: TGTGCCAGCAGTTCTCGATCAGATACGCAGTATTTT.